This TCR beta chain was obtained from a study of early T cells in non-severe SARS-CoV-2 infection. At the level of the study: From unsorted whole blood, bulk RNA was sequenced, and the chains remained unpaired. Findings and limits, study-wide: VDJdb-based annotation leaned toward anti-spike CD8 responses and missed private and CD4 specificities.

V was cut by 5 bases and J by 1 base, with 9 bases left in between. CDR3 size: 13 residues. CDR1 is SNHLY and CDR2 is FYNNEI in the germline V gene. Separate cDNA molecules each had unique molecular identifiers attached to them. Each CDR3 protein is one row after TCRdb ran MiXCR on the 5' RACE reads. The sample includes about 44,000 distinct CDR3 sequences, about 6.5% of them seen just once. The table lists this clonotype with a few counts. The antigen remains unidentified. This TCR was recovered from an adult who was a healthcare worker with PCR-confirmed SARS-CoV-2 infection or an uninfected control (not recorded which). This chain links TRBV2 with TRBJ2-7, with D unresolved. The sample was whole blood, taken at baseline. The CDR3: CASSKDASYEQYF. The CDR3, as DNA: TGTGCCAGCAGTAAGGACGCGTCCTACGAGCAGTACTTC.